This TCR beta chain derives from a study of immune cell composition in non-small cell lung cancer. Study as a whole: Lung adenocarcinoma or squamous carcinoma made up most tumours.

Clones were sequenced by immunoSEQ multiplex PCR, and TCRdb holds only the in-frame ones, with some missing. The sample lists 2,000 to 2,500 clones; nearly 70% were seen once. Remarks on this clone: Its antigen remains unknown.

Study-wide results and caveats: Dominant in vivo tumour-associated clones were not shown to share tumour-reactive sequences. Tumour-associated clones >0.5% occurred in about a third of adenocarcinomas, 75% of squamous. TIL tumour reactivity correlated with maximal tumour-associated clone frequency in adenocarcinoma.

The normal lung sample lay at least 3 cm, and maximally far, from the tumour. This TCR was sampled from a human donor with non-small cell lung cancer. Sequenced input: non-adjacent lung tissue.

The chain's CDR3 is CASSVDVGRFSEQYF. Written as DNA, the CDR3 is TGTGCCAGCAGCGTAGATGTTGGCAGGTTCTCCGAGCAGTACTTC. The rearrangement uses TRBV9 and TRBJ2-7; D remains unclear. The length of the CDR3 is 15 residues. V was clipped by 0 bases and J by 6 bases, with 16 bases between them. Per the germline V gene, CDR1 is SGDLS and CDR2 is YYNGEE.